Below are 12 T cell receptor beta chains sequenced from a single sample in a study of CD8+CD57+ T cells in acquired aplastic anemia. Profiling of TCR beta VDJ combinations and CDR3 sequences used genomic DNA as template. Using its own MiXCR run on the reads, TCRdb lists one record per CDR3 protein. The data hold around 400,000 distinct CDR3 sequences, with roughly 64% observed a single time. Sequenced: sorted CD4+, CD8+, or CD8+CD57+ T cells (not recorded which) from PBMCs. The origin of the receptors is a human donor in good health, serving as a control.

The chain has TRBV10-1 and TRBJ2-7; TRBD2 agrees at 7 bases. Germline V lookup: CDR1 WNHNN, CDR2 SYGVQD (reference sequence). V dropped 3 bases and J dropped 0; count of bases not matched to a gene: 11. The CDR3 length is 17 residues. The CDR3 sequence is CASSDSGEGPSSYEQYF. CDR3 nucleotides: TGCGCCAGCAGTGACTCCGGGGAGGGACCAAGCTCCTACGAGCAGTACTTC.

This clonotype appeared once. Compared with germline, one end of the junction differs, possibly owing to a read error. The J gene is TRBJ2-3, the V gene TRBV7-2; D is unresolved. The CDR3 spans 16 residues. Germline CDR1 SGHTA, CDR2 FQGNSA. This CDR3 reads CASRRHVYTTTHTQYF. The CDR3 bases are TGTGCCAGCAGAAGACACGTGTACACTACCACACATACGCAGTATTTT.

The count of this clonotype is one. V gene TRBV14 combines with J gene TRBJ2-7; the match to TRBD1 covers 7 bases. The CDR3 consists of 14 residues. Germline trimming cut 3 bases from V and 4 bases from J; bases unmatched to any gene: 6. Germline V lookup: CDR1 SGHDN, CDR2 FVKESK. The CDR3 is CASSHSGTAYEQYF. In DNA form, the CDR3 reads TGTGCCAGCAGCCACAGTGGGACAGCGTACGAGCAGTACTTC.

This chain joins TRBV24-1 and TRBJ2-5, with a weak D call TRBD2 (7 bases). Germline values: CDR1 KGHDR, CDR2 SFDVKD. The CDR3 length is 17 residues. V was clipped by 5 bases and J by 0 bases, with 18 bases between them. CDR3 sequence: CATSARGLARYQETQYF. The CDR3 DNA reads TGTGCCACCAGTGCGCGGGGGCTCGCCCGGTACCAAGAGACCCAGTACTTC.

The V call is TRBV20-1, the J call TRBJ1-2, with D possibly TRBD1 on 5 matching bases. Germline V lookup: CDR1 DFQATT, CDR2 SNEGSKA (reference sequence). The CDR3 has 14 amino acids. The V end lost 0 bases, the J end lost 4 bases, and 12 bases lay between the germline ends. The CDR3 DNA is TGCAGTGCTAGAGATGAAACAGGAAGCTATGGCTACACCTTC. Translating it yields CSARDETGSYGYTF.

Turning to this clonotype: At one of its ends the junction is not consistent with the germline gene, which may arise from a read error. The V gene is TRBV5-4, the J gene TRBJ2-1; 10 nucleotides match TRBD2. Germline V gene data show CDR1 as SGHNT and CDR2 as YYREEE (reference sequence). This CDR3 is 18 amino acids long. DNA for the CDR3: TGTGCCAGCAGCTTGGACCAAAATAGCGGGGGGCCCTACAGTGAGCAGTTCTTC. Translated, it gives CASSLDQNSGGPYSEQFF.

The V and J genes are TRBV29-1 and TRBJ2-5, with TRBD1 matching over 9 bases. This CDR3 comprises 13 residues. The germline V gene encodes CDR1 SQVTM and CDR2 ANQGSEA. V was pared by 3 bases and J by 1 base, with 0 bases of the junction left unmatched. Written as DNA, the CDR3 is TGCAGCGTTGAGACAGGGGGCCAAGAGACCCAGTACTTC. Residues: CSVETGGQETQYF.

This clonotype was seen at least ten times. The rearrangement uses TRBV6-6 and TRBJ2-5; 12 nucleotides line up with TRBD2. The CDR3 covers 16 residues. The V segment lost 5 bases and the J segment 4 bases; nucleotides outside the gene matches: 8. Germline loops: CDR1 MNHNY, CDR2 SVGAGI (reference sequence). CDR3 loop: CASSHLAGGPGETQYF. DNA of the CDR3: TGTGCCAGCAGTCACCTAGCGGGGGGGCCGGGAGAGACCCAGTACTTC.

This chain links TRBV9 with TRBJ2-5, with TRBD2 as a possible D gene (6 bases). Germline values: CDR1 SGDLS, CDR2 YYNGEE. Trimming cost V 0 bases and J 5 bases, with 11 bases left between them. This CDR3 has 14 amino acids. The CDR3 protein is CASSVEGAGETQYF. CDR3 bases: TGTGCCAGCAGCGTAGAAGGGGCGGGGGAGACCCAGTACTTC.

On this clonotype itself: In this CDR3 the conserved last residue, phenylalanine or tryptophan, is missing, so a read error is likely. The DNA is omitted, as the CDR3 cannot be located on it reliably, and the CDR3 follows TCRdb's listing. This chain joins TRBV7-3 and TRBJ2-5; the table's D call, TRBD1, was not checked against the DNA. Counting both end residues, the CDR3 totals 13 amino acids. The V gene's germline CDR1 is SGHTA and CDR2 FQGTGA. This CDR3 is CASSSPGHREQNQ.

A word on this clonotype: Since the CDR3 does not end with the conserved phenylalanine or tryptophan, this likely comes from a read error. The DNA is left out, because the CDR3 cannot be placed on it with certainty; the CDR3 is given as TCRdb lists it. The chain uses TRBV9 and TRBJ1-1; TRBD1 is the table's D call and was not checked against the DNA. From its first to its last residue, the CDR3 has 13 amino acids. Germline V gene data show CDR1 as SGDLS and CDR2 as YYNGEE. CDR3 loop: CASSSQTGNYGYI.

The CDR3 DNA sequence: TGTGCCAGCAGTCCGAGGAAGGGCTACTACAATGAGCAGTTCTTC. Its translation is CASSPRKGYYNEQFF. The chain carries TRBV12-3 or TRBV12-4 and TRBJ2-1, with D unresolved. The CDR3 is 15 amino acids. Trimming shortened V by 5 bases and J by 3 bases, and 14 bases separated the two germline ends.